This T cell receptor beta chain originates from a study of HIV-infected patients and healthy controls (dated by TCRdb to the mid-2010s). To prepare the library, 5' RACE was applied. Sequencing took place on an Illumina MiSeq. The raw public data were reprocessed by TCRdb itself: fastp quality trimming at Q25, MiXCR clonotype calling, in-frame beta chains only. Every CDR3 protein is listed once, alongside the most common genes and DNA of its rows. The sample profile shows tens of thousands of distinct CDR3 sequences; approximately 21% of them were found once. The ten largest clones add up to about 1.5% of the sample. This clonotype was seen repeatedly, ten times or more. The specificity of this receptor is unknown. Base qualities are not at hand, and no much larger clone is one base apart. Trimming at the junction amounts to 3 bases on V and 3 bases on J, and the germline ends lie 6 bases apart. There are 13 amino acids in the CDR3, from cysteine to phenylalanine inclusive. Just the 39-base CDR3 DNA is kept, in frame starting at base 1.

This TCR was sampled from a human donor in good health. The chain links TRBV12-3 or TRBV12-4 with TRBJ1-5, with an unclear D gene assignment. The sample taken for sequencing was CD4+ T cells from blood. The nucleotide sequence reads TGTGCCAGCAGTTTTGAAGACAATCAGCCCCAGCATTTT. This gives the protein CASSFEDNQPQHF.